A single count supports the clone carrying this T cell receptor beta chain. Antigen: not known. These data belong to a study of T cell repertoires in cytomegalovirus infection. The study, taken as a whole, reports: HLA-C-restricted CMV-specific TCR beta clonotypes prevailed in the ex vivo response.

TCRdb independently ran MiXCR on the reads; one entry per CDR3 protein. Of about 770,000 distinct CDR3 sequences listed, about 27% are singletons. The germline V gene encodes CDR1 MDHEN and CDR2 SYDVKM. The CDR3 has 15 amino acids. Deletions cut 6 bases from V and 4 bases from J, with 13 bases between. The receptor comes from a human donor in good health (CMV status not recorded). Some clones in this sample may be carry-over from other donors' samples. The rearrangement links TRBV28 to TRBJ2-6; D is perhaps TRBD1 (6 bases). The input for sequencing was cultured CD8+ T cells from PBMCs, taken from culture after CMV antigen stimulation. The CDR3 DNA is TGTGCCAGCAGGCGAACAGGGTCCGGGGCCAACGTCCTGACTTTC. Translation gives CASRRTGSGANVLTF.